This T cell receptor (beta chain) was sequenced during a study of T cells in Graves' hyperthyroidism and ophthalmopathy. Concerning this clonotype itself: This sequence may be a read error, since a much larger clone differs from it by one base.

This CDR3 spans 13 amino acids. Trimming shortened V by 10 bases and J by 8 bases, and 20 bases separated the two germline ends. Germline lookup yields CDR1 SNHLY and CDR2 FYNNEI. RNA transcripts provided the source from which TCR beta CDR3 regions were amplified. Carried out on the TCR CDR3, a first-round RT-PCR used the HTBI primer set. From the multiplex PCR reads, TCRdb called clonotypes with MiXCR, one entry per CDR3 protein. This sample has some 550,000 distinct CDR3 sequences, with approximately 16% found just once. This TCR derives from a woman in her forties with Graves' ophthalmopathy. Sequencing was carried out using blood. V is TRBV2 and J is TRBJ2-5, with a tentative D call TRBD2 (6 bases). The CDR3 loop reads CATEEGAGATQYF. As DNA, the CDR3 is TGTGCCACCGAGGAGGGTGCCGGGGCAACCCAGTACTTC.